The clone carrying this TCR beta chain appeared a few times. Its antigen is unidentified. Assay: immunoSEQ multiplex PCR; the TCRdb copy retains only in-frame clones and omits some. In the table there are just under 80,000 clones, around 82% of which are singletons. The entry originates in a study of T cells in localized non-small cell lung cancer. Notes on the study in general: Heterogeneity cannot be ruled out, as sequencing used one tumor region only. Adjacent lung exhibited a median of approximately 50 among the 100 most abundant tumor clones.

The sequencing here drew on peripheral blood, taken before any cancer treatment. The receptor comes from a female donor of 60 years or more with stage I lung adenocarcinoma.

The CDR3 sequence: CASSVTQTGAQGYTF. CDR3 sequence (DNA): TGTGCCAGCAGTGTGACCCAGACAGGGGCACAGGGCTACACCTTC. The chain uses TRBV6-1 and TRBJ1-2; 8 nucleotides agree with TRBD1. Germline loops: CDR1 MNHNS, CDR2 SASEGT. The CDR3 has 15 residues. V was clipped by 4 bases and J by 8 bases; unmatched bases: 12.